These 22 T cell receptor beta chains share one sample of origin, sequenced in a study of OX40 agonist ivuxolimab in advanced cancers. Profiled with immunoSEQ multiplex PCR; TCRdb holds only in-frame clones, not every one. This table holds 80,000 or so clones, more than 85% found once. Material: CD4+ or CD8+ T cells sorted from blood, obtained in a trial of the OX40 agonist ivuxolimab. These receptors all stem from an adult with an advanced solid tumor such as melanoma, head and neck, liver or kidney cancer.

The chain is built from TRBV7-3 and TRBJ2-1; 12 nucleotides agree with TRBD2. CDR1 SGHTA and CDR2 FQGTGA come from the germline V gene. J lost 9 bases, V lost 5 bases, and 14 bases had no gene match. This CDR3 is 17 amino acids long. The CDR3 spells CASSQGLAGSSPGEQFF. CDR3 coding DNA: TGTGCCAGCAGCCAGGGACTAGCGGGTTCCTCGCCAGGTGAGCAGTTCTTC.

This clone was seen more than once but under ten times. The V call is TRBV10-3, the J call TRBJ1-4; possibly TRBD1 for D (5 bases). The CDR3 spans 19 residues. V lost 3 bases and J 0 bases, leaving 20 bases between the germline ends. The V gene's germline CDR1 is ENHRY and CDR2 SYGVKD. CDR3 region: CAISDAPPSGRATNEKLFF. The CDR3 coding sequence is TGTGCCATCAGTGATGCCCCACCCTCGGGGCGGGCAACTAATGAAAAACTGTTTTTT.

The sample holds one count of this clone. The V and J genes are TRBV2 and TRBJ1-5, with D perhaps matching TRBD1 (5 bases). Trimming cost V 5 bases and J 0 bases, with 17 bases left between them. Per germline, CDR1 SNHLY and CDR2 FYNNEI. The CDR3 has 17 residues. CDR3 in amino acids: CASSPGTMGYSNQPQHF. CDR3 DNA sequence: TGTGCCAGCAGTCCCGGGACCATGGGCTATAGCAATCAGCCCCAGCATTTT.

The V and J genes are TRBV19 and TRBJ1-2, with D maybe TRBD1 (6 bases). V lost 7 bases to trimming and J lost 5 bases, with 11 bases between them. Per the germline V gene, CDR1 is LNHDA and CDR2 is SQIVND (reference sequence). The CDR3 consists of 12 residues. The CDR3 here is CASTPGTYGYTF. The CDR3 DNA reads TGTGCCAGTACCCCAGGGACATATGGCTACACCTTC.

The V call is TRBV28, the J call TRBJ1-6; D gene unclear. Germline assignment: CDR1 MDHEN and CDR2 SYDVKM. The CDR3 runs 14 residues. Trimming pared 3 bases from V and 5 bases from J, leaving 8 bases between. The CDR3 sequence is CASSFPADNSPLHF. The CDR3 DNA reads TGTGCCAGCAGTTTCCCGGCAGATAATTCACCCCTCCACTTT.

This rearrangement joins TRBV30 to TRBJ2-7; 9 nucleotides line up with TRBD1. Germline assignment: CDR1 GTSNPN and CDR2 SVGIG (reference sequence). CDR3 length: 14 residues. V was clipped by 2 bases and J by 1 base; unmatched bases: 3. The CDR3 DNA follows: TGTGCCTGGAGTTCCGGGACAGGGTCCTACGAGCAGTACTTC. Translation: CAWSSGTGSYEQYF.

This rearrangement joins TRBV2 to TRBJ2-6; D is possibly TRBD1 (5 bases). The CDR3 loop spans 16 amino acids. Trimming shortened V by 4 bases and J by 1 base, and 11 bases separated the two germline ends. Germline-derived CDR1 and CDR2 are SNHLY and FYNNEI. CDR3 sequence: CASSGQSRSGANVLTF. CDR3 nucleotides: TGTGCCAGCAGTGGACAGAGTCGTTCTGGGGCCAACGTCCTGACTTTC.

This rearrangement joins TRBV18 to TRBJ1-5, with D perhaps TRBD1 (5 bases). Germline CDR1 and CDR2: KGHSH and LQKENI. The CDR3 runs to 15 residues. V was clipped by 3 bases and J by 2 bases, with 11 bases between them. The CDR3 sequence: CASSPDGGGNQPQHF. The CDR3 DNA follows: TGTGCCAGCTCACCGGACGGGGGGGGCAATCAGCCCCAGCATTTT.

The chain has TRBV6-1 and TRBJ2-2; the D is unclear. The CDR3 covers 13 residues. V gave up 6 bases and J gave up 2 bases, with 7 bases separating them. Germline CDR1 and CDR2: MNHNS and SASEGT. For the CDR3, the DNA is TGTGCCAGCAGACAGATTAACACCGGGGAGCTGTTTTTT. Amino acids: CASRQINTGELFF.

This chain joins TRBV5-4 and TRBJ2-1; D gene ambiguous. CDR1 is SGHNT and CDR2 is YYREEE in the germline V gene (reference sequence). V shed 3 bases and J shed 5 bases, with 9 bases lying between them. This CDR3 is built from 13 residues. The CDR3 here is CASSSGRHNEQFF. The CDR3 bases are TGTGCCAGCAGCTCTGGACGTCACAATGAGCAGTTCTTC.

The rearrangement uses TRBV10-3 and TRBJ1-5, with TRBD1 matching 7 bases. V was pared by 6 bases and J by 3 bases, with 8 bases of the junction left unmatched. The CDR3 totals 15 residues. The germline gives CDR1 ENHRY, CDR2 SYGVKD. CDR3 bases: TGTGCCATCAGGCTCCGGGACAGCCACAATCAGCCCCAGCATTTT. Translated: CAIRLRDSHNQPQHF.

The chain links TRBV28 to TRBJ1-2; no clear D gene. V was cut by 5 bases and J by 2 bases, with 6 bases left in between. Germline V CDR1 and CDR2: MDHEN, SYDVKM. The CDR3 loop spans 12 amino acids. Here the CDR3 reads CASSRQNYGYTF. The CDR3 DNA reads as TGTGCCAGCAGTCGACAAAACTATGGCTACACCTTC.

Here the CDR3 reads CASKGQNTEAFF. CDR3 bases: TGTGCCAGCAAGGGACAGAACACTGAAGCTTTCTTT. The genes are TRBV25-1 and TRBJ1-1; a possible D gene is TRBD1 (6 bases). V was trimmed by 7 bases and J by 1 base, leaving 7 bases between them. Looked up from germline, CDR1 is MGHDK and CDR2 is SYGVNS. CDR3 length: 12 amino acids.

This clone has just a few counts. The chain is built from TRBV30 and TRBJ2-1; D may be TRBD1 (5 bases). V gave up 3 bases and J gave up 7 bases, with 10 bases separating them. This CDR3 is built from 12 residues. The V gene's germline CDR1 is GTSNPN and CDR2 SVGIG (reference sequence). The CDR3 DNA follows: TGTGCCTGGAGCAGGACACTGAATGAGCAGTTCTTC. Encoded protein: CAWSRTLNEQFF.

The chain joins TRBV7-3 to TRBJ2-5; D is unresolved. This CDR3 comprises 13 residues. With 4 bases removed from V and 5 bases from J, the gap between germline ends came to 11 bases. In germline, CDR1 is SGHTA, CDR2 FQGTGA. CDR3 amino acids: CASSSTLTETQYF. In DNA form, the CDR3 reads TGTGCCAGCAGCTCCACCCTCACGGAGACCCAGTACTTC.

This clone was seen a few times. The CDR3 protein is CASSRQPNYGYTF. Here the CDR3 DNA reads TGTGCCAGCAGTCGACAGCCTAACTATGGCTACACCTTC. The chain has TRBV28 and TRBJ1-2, with D perhaps TRBD1 (5 bases). The CDR3 loop spans 13 amino acids. Trimming pared 5 bases from V and 0 bases from J, leaving 7 bases between. Germline V gene sequence: CDR1 MDHEN, CDR2 SYDVKM.

The chain is built from TRBV11-1 and TRBJ2-7; D is uncertain. Deletions cut 1 base from V and 4 bases from J, with 14 bases between. The CDR3 consists of 15 residues. Germline lookup yields CDR1 SGHAT and CDR2 FQDESV (reference sequence). The CDR3 coding sequence is TGTGCCAGCAGCTTAGAGTGGGTAGACGGGTACGAGCAGTACTTC. It yields the protein CASSLEWVDGYEQYF.

The V gene is TRBV1, the J gene TRBJ2-3; the D segment call TRBD2 is taken from the table without a DNA check. TRBV1 is marked as a pseudogene. The CDR3 is 16 amino acids. CDR3 loop: CTSSPRRRGGGDTQYF. CDR3 DNA: TGCACCAGCAGCCCCAGGCGTAGGGGGGGAGGAGATACGCAGTATTTT.

The rearrangement uses TRBV7-8 and TRBJ2-3; the match to TRBD2 covers 7 bases. CDR3 length: 16 amino acids. Germline assignment: CDR1 SGHVS and CDR2 FQNEAQ. V trimming: 5 bases; J trimming: 2 bases; junction bases outside the gene matches: 10. CDR3 sequence: CASSRRGTTLTDTQYF. The CDR3, as DNA: TGTGCCAGCAGCCGCCGGGGGACTACCCTCACAGATACGCAGTATTTT.

In DNA, the CDR3 is TGTGCCAGCAGCGTTGGACAGGGGCTGTTTTACGAGCAGTACTTC. It is translated as CASSVGQGLFYEQYF. V and J are TRBV9 and TRBJ2-7, with TRBD1 matching 9 bases. In germline, CDR1 is SGDLS, CDR2 YYNGEE. Trimming took 2 bases from V and 4 from J; bases not matched to a gene: 7. The CDR3 length is 15 residues.

The V gene is TRBV6-1, the J gene TRBJ1-5; 12 nucleotides align to TRBD1. The ends lost 6 bases at V and 9 bases at J; junction bases unmatched: 6. The germline gives CDR1 MNHNS, CDR2 SASEGT. The CDR3 extends over 14 amino acids. As DNA, the CDR3 is TGTGCCAGCAGCGACGGGACAGGGGGCCGGCCCCAGCATTTT. This gives the protein CASSDGTGGRPQHF.

The rearrangement uses TRBV30 and TRBJ1-5; no definite D call. The germline gives CDR1 GTSNPN, CDR2 SVGIG (reference sequence). The CDR3 contains 14 residues. Between the trimmed V and J ends, which lost 0 bases and 4 bases, there was a span of 10 bases. The CDR3 nucleotides read TGTGCCTGGAGTGTACTGCAGATAAATCAGCCCCAGCATTTT. Its protein product is CAWSVLQINQPQHF.